The sample holds a few counts of the clone carrying this T cell receptor beta chain. Its specificity is unknown. This sample is drawn from a study of vaccination and CD4 T cells after COVID-19. Cultured CD4+ T-cell DNA underwent Oncomine TCR Beta short-read sequencing. TCRdb independently ran MiXCR on the PCR reads; one entry per CDR3 protein. The table has 10,000 to 11,000 distinct CDR3 sequences, around a quarter seen once. Treatment in this sample: roughly 10-day PBMC culture with coronavirus spike peptide pools or control peptides (ViraFEST assay). This CDR3 spans 17 amino acids. Germline CDR1 and CDR2: DFQATT and SNEGSKA (reference sequence). V was clipped by 0 bases and J by 3 bases; unmatched bases: 11.

The TCR comes from a human donor who received a COVID-19 vaccine. The rearrangement joins TRBV20-1 to TRBJ2-3; 8 bases agree with TRBD2. The material sequenced was CD4+ T cells from blood, cultured in vitro, taken before SARS-CoV-2 vaccination. CDR3 DNA sequence: TGCAGTGCTAGAGAACTGGGACTAGTCGTACGGACAGATACGCAGTATTTT. Translation: CSARELGLVVRTDTQYF.